This T cell receptor beta chain was captured in a study of CD8+CD57+ T cells in acquired aplastic anemia. For the study at large: Average DNA yield from sorted CD4+ and CD8+ cells was around 3.2 ug.

Profiling that covered TCR beta VDJ and CDR3 relied on genomic DNA as its template. TCRdb re-called the reads through MiXCR, storing one row per CDR3 protein. The table records about 180,000 distinct CDR3 sequences, about 60% of them present only once. The authors sequenced patients whose flow cytometry had shown CD8+CD57+ cell expansion. Acquired aplastic anemia of severe grade affected all patients. Blood samples were obtained from patients who had received no prior therapy. Comments on this clonotype: Its antigen is still unknown.

The CDR3 sequence is 15 residues long. The germline gives CDR1 SNHLY, CDR2 FYNNEI. V gave up 1 base and J gave up 9 bases; unmatched junction bases: 10. Study-level points and caveats: Common to patients and controls were twenty-nine CD8+ CDR3 sequences.

This clonotype was sampled from a human donor with aplastic anemia. Sequencing was performed on sorted CD4+, CD8+, or CD8+CD57+ T cells (not recorded which) from PBMCs. The chain is built from TRBV2 and TRBJ2-5, with TRBD1 matching over 8 bases. DNA of the CDR3: TGTGCCAGCAGTGAAGTGGGACAGGCCCCAGCGGCCCAGTACTTC. Its protein is CASSEVGQAPAAQYF.